The entry that follows covers one T cell receptor beta chain sequence. Clones were read by immunoSEQ multiplex PCR, and TCRdb kept only the in-frame ones, dropping some. In the table there are some 2.3 million clones, more than 85% of which are singletons. The data are from a study of shared clonotypes between healthy human individuals. The germline V gene has CDR1 SGHVS and CDR2 FQNEAQ. Trimming removed 3 bases from V and 2 bases from J, with 11 bases in between. The CDR3 has 15 amino acids. The rearrangement links TRBV7-8 to TRBJ1-3; D unclear. The receptor comes from a man aged 18 to 30 in good health. Some clones in this sample may be carry-over from other donors' samples. Sequenced material: naive CD4+ T cells from PBMCs. The subset denotes: CD45RA+ positively selected. CDR3 sequence (DNA): TGTGCCAGCAGCTTTGGCGGTACCCCTGGAAACACCATATATTTT. Translated: CASSFGGTPGNTIYF.